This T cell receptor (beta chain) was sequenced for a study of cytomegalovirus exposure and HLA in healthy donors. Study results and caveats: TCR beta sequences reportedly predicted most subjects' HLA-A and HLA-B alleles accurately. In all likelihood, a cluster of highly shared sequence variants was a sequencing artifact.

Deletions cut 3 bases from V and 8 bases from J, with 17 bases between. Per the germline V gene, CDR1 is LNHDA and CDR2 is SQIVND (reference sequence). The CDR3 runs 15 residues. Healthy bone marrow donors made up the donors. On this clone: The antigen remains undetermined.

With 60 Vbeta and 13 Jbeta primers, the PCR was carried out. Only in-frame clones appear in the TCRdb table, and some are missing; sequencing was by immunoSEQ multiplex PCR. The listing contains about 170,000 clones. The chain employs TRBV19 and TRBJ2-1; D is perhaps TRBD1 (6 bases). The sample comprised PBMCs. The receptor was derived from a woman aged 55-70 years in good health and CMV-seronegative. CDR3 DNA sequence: TGTGCCAGTAGTATCCTCACAGGGAGTGGCGATGAGCAGTTCTTC. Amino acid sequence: CASSILTGSGDEQFF.